These 26 T cell receptor beta chains were all obtained from the same sample, sequenced in a study of shared clonotypes between healthy human individuals. The data were produced by immunoSEQ multiplex PCR, yet TCRdb's version contains in-frame clones alone and is incomplete. Counted here are roughly 2.4 million clones, around 95% occurring once; the ten biggest clones make up around 0.13%. Sequencing was done on a sample of naive CD4+ T cells sorted from blood. The subset is: CD45RA+ positively selected. All receptors come from a man younger than 35 in good health.

The rearrangement joins TRBV6-5 to TRBJ1-6; D unresolved. The CDR3 loop spans 16 amino acids. Germline assignment: CDR1 MNHEY and CDR2 SVGAGI. V was trimmed by 0 bases and J by 6 bases, leaving 12 bases between them. The chain's CDR3 is CASSYSKRASNSPLHF. The DNA of the CDR3 is TGTGCCAGCAGTTACTCGAAGCGGGCCTCTAATTCACCCCTCCACTTT.

This clone came up once. The genes are TRBV4-3 and TRBJ2-7; D gene unclear. The CDR3 length is 15 residues. V was trimmed by 1 base and J by 0 bases, leaving 10 bases between them. Germline values: CDR1 LGHNA, CDR2 YSLEER. The CDR3 nucleotides read TGCGCCAGCAGCCAAGGGCGAGGACCCTCCTACGAGCAGTACTTC. Protein product: CASSQGRGPSYEQYF.

About this clone: The same CDR3 also results from other DNA sequences found in this sample. This rearrangement joins TRBV9 to TRBJ2-7; tentative D call: TRBD1 (5 bases). Germline V gene sequence: CDR1 SGDLS, CDR2 YYNGEE. The CDR3 is made up of 14 amino acids. The V end was cut by 0 bases, the J end by 1 base, with 8 bases between. CDR3 sequence reads: CASSVGGQSYEQYF. CDR3 coding DNA: TGTGCCAGCAGCGTAGGGGGCCAGTCCTACGAGCAGTACTTC.

V and J are TRBV4-1 and TRBJ2-1; TRBD2 agrees at 13 bases. Per germline, CDR1 MGHRA and CDR2 YSYEKL. This CDR3 has 17 residues. After removal of 3 bases from V and 6 bases from J, the junction contained 8 bases not matched to a gene. CDR3 nucleotides: TGCGCCAGCAGCCATGGCCAGACTAGCGGGAGGTTCAATGAGCAGTTCTTC. It is translated as CASSHGQTSGRFNEQFF.

This chain uses TRBV6-6 with TRBJ1-3; TRBD1 might be the D (6 bases). V gave up 2 bases and J gave up 4 bases, with 12 bases separating them. The CDR3 consists of 15 residues. Germline lookup yields CDR1 MNHNY and CDR2 SVGAGI (reference sequence). The CDR3 nucleotides are TGTGCCAGCAGTTACCAGGGGTCAGGAGGAAACACCATATATTTT. Protein: CASSYQGSGGNTIYF.

The rearrangement links TRBV25-1 to TRBJ1-6; tentatively, D is TRBD1 (6 bases). Germline values: CDR1 MGHDK, CDR2 SYGVNS. The CDR3 runs 16 residues. The V end lost 5 bases, the J end lost 9 bases, and 20 bases lay between the germline ends. CDR3 sequence: CASSPLAGGSGSPLHF. CDR3 nucleotide sequence: TGTGCCAGCAGTCCCCTGGCGGGGGGCTCGGGTTCACCCCTCCACTTT.

Comment on this clone: One junction end disagrees with the germline gene, perhaps due to a read error. The V gene is TRBV7-8, the J gene TRBJ2-1, with 11 bases aligning to TRBD2. This CDR3 is built from 14 residues. The germline CDR1 and CDR2 sequences are SGHVS and FQNEAQ. The CDR3 bases are TGTGCCAGCAGCCTAGCGGGGGGCGGAAATGAGCAGTTCTTC. It specifies CASSLAGGGNEQFF.

The rearrangement links TRBV19 to TRBJ1-5, with TRBD1 as a possible D gene (6 bases). The length of the CDR3 is 14 residues. Germline V gene data show CDR1 as LNHDA and CDR2 as SQIVND (reference sequence). V dropped 3 bases and J dropped 13 bases, with 19 bases sitting between them. DNA for the CDR3: TGTGCCAGTAGTATTCCCTCGGGACATCAAAAACAGCATTTT. Translated: CASSIPSGHQKQHF.

The table lists this clone with a count of one. The chain combines TRBV2 with TRBJ2-7; TRBD2 aligns across 9 bases. From germline, CDR1 is SNHLY and CDR2 FYNNEI. With 6 bases clipped from V and 3 bases from J, the junction kept 3 bases outside the gene matches. The CDR3 is made up of 13 amino acids. The CDR3 DNA is TGTGCCAGCAGCTTAGCGGGAGTCTACGAGCAGTACTTC. Encoded protein: CASSLAGVYEQYF.

This sequence joins TRBV5-4 and TRBJ2-7, with 12 bases matching TRBD2. The CDR3 runs to 15 residues. J gave up 7 bases and V 1 base, and 6 bases lay outside the gene matches. CDR1 and CDR2 (germline): SGHNT, YYREEE (reference sequence). The CDR3 DNA sequence: TGTGCCAGCAGCTTGTCTAGCGGGGGGGCGAGGGAGCAGTACTTC. Translating gives CASSLSSGGAREQYF.

The chain uses TRBV7-2 and TRBJ2-7; the D is unclear. Trimming left V 7 bases short and J 3 bases short, with 13 bases between. Germline V CDR1 and CDR2: SGHTA, FQGNSA. There are 13 residues in the CDR3. This CDR3 reads CASTPSGYYEQYF. The CDR3 nucleotides are TGTGCCAGCACCCCTTCCGGGTACTACGAGCAGTACTTC.

The chain joins TRBV7-9 to TRBJ1-2, with D hard to call. The germline gives CDR1 SEHNR, CDR2 FQNEAQ (reference sequence). V was pared by 5 bases and J by 2 bases, with 15 bases between. The CDR3 has 15 residues. The DNA of the CDR3 is TGTGCCAGCAGCCTAACCGGACGGTCGAACTATGGCTACACCTTC. It translates to CASSLTGRSNYGYTF.

V usage is TRBV6-6 and J usage is TRBJ1-1; TRBD1 might be the D (5 bases). From germline, CDR1 is MNHNY and CDR2 SVGAGI (reference sequence). V was clipped by 2 bases and J by 3 bases, with 16 bases between them. The CDR3 length is 16 residues. CDR3: CASSYGSGVSDTEAFF. The CDR3 bases are TGTGCCAGCAGTTACGGCTCGGGGGTCAGTGACACTGAAGCTTTCTTT.

The CDR3 sequence is CASRRRGEQYF. CDR3 sequence (DNA): TGTGCCAGCAGGCGAAGGGGCGAGCAGTACTTC. This chain connects TRBV6-5 to TRBJ2-7; maybe TRBD1 (5 bases). CDR3 length equals 11 residues. Germline V lookup: CDR1 MNHEY, CDR2 SVGAGI. The ends were cut back, 6 bases at V and 6 bases at J, with 9 bases in the middle.

The chain links TRBV10-1 to TRBJ1-1; D is unclear. This CDR3 is built from 15 residues. Germline values: CDR1 WNHNN, CDR2 SYGVQD (reference sequence). V was pared by 0 bases and J by 1 base, with 9 bases between. CDR3 sequence: CASSESQAPNTEAFF. The CDR3 DNA sequence: TGCGCCAGCAGTGAGTCGCAGGCCCCGAACACTGAAGCTTTCTTT.

The CDR3 sequence is CAGTTVGTDEQYF. Written as DNA, the CDR3 is TGTGCCGGGACTACTGTGGGAACGGACGAGCAGTACTTC. The J gene is TRBJ2-7, the V gene TRBV7-9; 7 nucleotides line up with TRBD2. This CDR3 is built from 13 residues. Germline lookup yields CDR1 SEHNR and CDR2 FQNEAQ (reference sequence). The V segment lost 11 bases and the J segment 5 bases; nucleotides outside the gene matches: 12. Full variable domain (remainder filled in from reference TRBV7-9 and TRBJ2-7): DTGVSQNPRHKITKRGQNVTFRCDPISEHNRLYWYRQTLGQGPEFLTYFQNEAQLEKSRLLSDRFSAERPKGSFSTLEIQRTEQGDSAMYLCAGTTVGTDEQYFGPGTRLTVT.

As regards this clone: Additional DNA sequences in this sample encode the identical CDR3. The V gene is TRBV18, the J gene TRBJ2-6; D remains unclear. Germline CDR1 KGHSH, CDR2 LQKENI. V was clipped by 3 bases and J by 0 bases, with 3 bases between them. This CDR3 contains 14 residues. CDR3 protein: CASSPNSGANVLTF. The CDR3 DNA reads TGTGCCAGCTCACCCAACTCTGGGGCCAACGTCCTGACTTTC.

V usage is TRBV6-5 and J usage is TRBJ1-2; weak D call: TRBD1 (5 bases). Between the trimmed V and J ends, which lost 0 bases and 0 bases, there was a span of 11 bases. Germline CDR1 MNHEY, CDR2 SVGAGI. The CDR3 loop spans 16 amino acids. CDR3 in DNA: TGTGCCAGCAGTTACTCAGGGGCAGCCCCTAACTATGGCTACACCTTC. Its protein is CASSYSGAAPNYGYTF.

The chain couples TRBV2 to TRBJ1-2; no reliable D call. The CDR3 sequence is 14 residues long. V was clipped by 6 bases and J by 2 bases, with 13 bases between them. Germline CDR1 SNHLY, CDR2 FYNNEI. CDR3 region: CASSPVLTNYGYTF. The CDR3 DNA reads TGTGCCAGCAGCCCGGTATTAACAAACTATGGCTACACCTTC. The whole variable domain, remainder taken from reference TRBV2 and TRBJ1-2, is EPEVTQTPSHQVTQMGQEVILRCVPISNHLYFYWYRQILGQKVEFLVSFYNNEISEKSEIFDDQFSVERPDGSNFTLKIRSTKLEDSAMYFCASSPVLTNYGYTFGSGTRLTVV.

The gene calls are TRBV7-9 and TRBJ2-5; no reliable D call. Germline-derived CDR1 and CDR2 are SEHNR and FQNEAQ (reference sequence). V lost 6 bases and J 5 bases, leaving 10 bases between the germline ends. The CDR3 extends over 12 amino acids. CDR3 DNA sequence: TGTGCCAGCAGTCCGACGTTCGAGACCCAGTACTTC. Encoded protein: CASSPTFETQYF.

The chain joins TRBV5-1 to TRBJ2-1, with TRBD1 identical over 8 bases. J lost 6 bases, V lost 4 bases, and 9 bases had no gene match. This CDR3 comprises 15 residues. Looked up from germline, CDR1 is SGHRS and CDR2 is YFSETQ. The CDR3 coding sequence is TGCGCCAGCAGCCCGGACGGACAGGGTTTCAATGAGCAGTTCTTC. This translates into CASSPDGQGFNEQFF.

This clone was picked up one time. CDR3 in amino acids: CASSLWTGTNTEAFF. CDR3 coding DNA: TGTGCCAGCAGCTTATGGACAGGGACGAACACTGAAGCTTTCTTT. The chain links TRBV5-5 to TRBJ1-1, with 8 bases that match TRBD1. Germline CDR1 is SGHKS and CDR2 is YYEKEE (reference sequence). Trimming at V came to 2 bases and at J to 1 base, leaving 4 bases not matched to a gene. There are 15 residues in the CDR3.

The rearrangement links TRBV7-3 to TRBJ2-6; D is undetermined. The CDR3 runs 15 residues. Germline V gene data show CDR1 as SGHTA and CDR2 as FQGTGA. The V gene lost 5 bases and the J gene lost 0 bases, with 8 bases spanning the gap. CDR3 nucleotides: TGTGCCAGCAGCGTCGGGCGCTCTGGGGCCAACGTCCTGACTTTC. This gives the protein CASSVGRSGANVLTF.

The V and J genes are TRBV6-4 and TRBJ2-1; 7 bases map to TRBD2. This CDR3 comprises 15 residues. Germline values: CDR1 MRHNA, CDR2 SNTAGT. The junction had 5 bases not matched to a gene; V was cut back by 0 bases and J by 6 bases. The CDR3 DNA reads as TGTGCCAGCAGTGACTCCTTCGGGGGGATCAATGAGCAGTTCTTC. It codes for CASSDSFGGINEQFF.

The chain carries TRBV7-3 and TRBJ2-5; TRBD2 matches 8 bases. V was pared by 4 bases and J by 5 bases, with 3 bases of the junction left unmatched. The CDR3 covers 13 residues. Looked up from germline, CDR1 is SGHTA and CDR2 is FQGTGA. For the CDR3, the DNA is TGTGCCAGCAGCTCCGGGACTAGGGAGACCCAGTACTTC. This encodes CASSSGTRETQYF.

Written as DNA, the CDR3 is TGTGCCAGCAGCGACGGGACTAAGGGCGATGGCTACACCTTC. Translated: CASSDGTKGDGYTF. The chain carries TRBV9 and TRBJ1-2; D may be TRBD1 (5 bases). Germline V gene lookup returns CDR1 SGDLS and CDR2 YYNGEE. The length of the CDR3 is 14 residues. V lost 3 bases and J lost 6, with 15 bases in between.